This T cell receptor beta chain emerged from a study of blood T cell repertoires in COVID-19. Study details: Sites across the United States, Italy and Spain contributed samples from acute and convalescent COVID-19.

Assay used: immunoSEQ multiplex PCR; TCRdb lists only in-frame clones, some missing. The sample has roughly 410,000 clones; 70% to 90% are singletons. This CDR3 comprises 14 residues. Germline V lookup: CDR1 DFQATT, CDR2 SNEGSKA (reference sequence). V was shortened by 3 bases and J by 3 bases, with 11 bases between the two germline ends. The sample consisted of peripheral blood. The chain is built from TRBV20-1 and TRBJ1-4, with TRBD1 as a possible D gene (5 bases). The clonotype originates from a middle-aged woman with COVID-19, enrolled during active disease. The CDR3 region is CSASEPRANEKLFF. Written as DNA, the CDR3 is TGCAGTGCTAGTGAACCCAGGGCTAATGAAAAACTGTTTTTT.